These 17 T cell receptor beta chains originate from one sample sequenced in a study of T cells in Graves' hyperthyroidism and ophthalmopathy. TCR beta CDR3 region amplification was performed from RNA transcripts. In the first-round RT-PCR of the TCR CDR3, the HTBI primer set was used. TCRdb processed the multiplex PCR reads anew with MiXCR; each CDR3 protein has one entry. Seen here are about 360,000 distinct CDR3 sequences, under 15% observed once, and the top ten hold about 9.1%. Sequencing was done on a sample of blood. Every receptor here comes from a woman aged 18-29 years with Graves' hyperthyroidism.

This clonotype came up many times. This chain links TRBV29-1 with TRBJ2-1; D remains ambiguous. From germline, CDR1 is SQVTM and CDR2 ANQGSEA. Trimming removed 8 bases at V and 3 bases at J, with 14 bases between. The CDR3 is made up of 13 amino acids. This CDR3 is CSSLSLSYNEQFF. The CDR3 coding sequence is TGCAGCTCACTTAGCCTGAGCTACAATGAGCAGTTCTTC.

This clonotype was counted at least ten times. V is TRBV10-3 and J is TRBJ2-1; 12 bases map to TRBD2. J gave up 0 bases and V 6 bases, and 6 bases lay outside the gene matches. Germline CDR1 is ENHRY and CDR2 is SYGVKD. The CDR3 is 17 amino acids. In nucleotides, the CDR3 is TGTGCCATCAGCGGACTAGCGGGGCGTAGCTCCTACAATGAGCAGTTCTTC. Translating it yields CAISGLAGRSSYNEQFF.

This rearrangement joins TRBV2 to TRBJ1-1, with a tentative D call TRBD1 (5 bases). In germline, CDR1 is SNHLY, CDR2 FYNNEI. The CDR3 contains 15 residues. Trimming took 8 bases from V and 5 from J, leaving 21 bases between them. The CDR3 sequence: CASAREGDGGTEAFF. The CDR3 DNA sequence: TGTGCCAGCGCCAGAGAAGGGGATGGAGGAACTGAAGCTTTCTTT. Supplemented by reference TRBV2 and TRBJ1-1, the full variable domain reads EPEVTQTPSHQVTQMGQEVILRCVPISNHLYFYWYRQILGQKVEFLVSFYNNEISEKSEIFDDQFSVERPDGSNFTLKIRSTKLEDSAMYFCASAREGDGGTEAFFGQGTRLTVV.

This clonotype has ten or more counts. V is TRBV6-2 or TRBV6-3 and J is TRBJ2-1; no firm D call. Germline assignment: CDR1 MNHEY and CDR2 SVGEGT. Trimming pared 3 bases from V and 6 bases from J, leaving 15 bases between. This CDR3 region has 15 residues. CDR3 sequence reads: CASSYSIAEFNEQFF. The CDR3 DNA reads TGTGCCAGCAGTTATTCGATTGCGGAGTTCAATGAGCAGTTCTTC.

This clonotype was counted at least ten times. The chain combines TRBV28 with TRBJ1-1; D not resolved. Trimming removed 10 bases from V and 0 bases from J, with 12 bases in between. The CDR3 is made up of 13 amino acids. Germline V gene data show CDR1 as MDHEN and CDR2 as SYDVKM. The CDR3 region is CATRAAMNTEAFF. The CDR3 nucleotides are TGTGCCACCAGAGCAGCCATGAACACTGAAGCTTTCTTT.

The sample holds many counts of this clonotype. CDR3 loop: CASSPGRGTVGNQPQHF. CDR3 DNA sequence: TGTGCCAGCAGCCCGGGACGGGGGACGGTGGGCAATCAGCCCCAGCATTTT. The chain couples TRBV12-3 or TRBV12-4 to TRBJ1-5, with D maybe TRBD1 (5 bases). V shed 6 bases and J shed 2 bases, with 20 bases lying between them. This CDR3 has 17 residues.

This clonotype was picked up many times. The rearrangement links TRBV18 to TRBJ1-4; D remains unclear. From germline, CDR1 is KGHSH and CDR2 LQKENI. Trimming took 1 base from V and 6 from J, leaving 9 bases between them. This CDR3 has 14 amino acids. CDR3 DNA sequence: TGTGCCAGCTCACCACAGGGTCCGGATGAAAAACTGTTTTTT. Amino acids: CASSPQGPDEKLFF.

The chain links TRBV6-1 to TRBJ1-6; D possibly corresponds to TRBD1 (6 bases). Germline V lookup: CDR1 MNHNS, CDR2 SASEGT. Trimming took off 5 bases at V and 7 bases at J, with 18 bases between the two ends. There are 16 residues in the CDR3. CDR3 amino acids: CASSLLLTGFNSPLHF. CDR3 in DNA: TGTGCCAGCAGTCTCCTCCTCACAGGGTTCAATTCACCCCTCCACTTT.

This clonotype has ten or more counts. The V and J genes are TRBV6-1 and TRBJ1-2; no definite D call. The CDR3 is made up of 14 amino acids. Germline V gives CDR1 MNHNS, CDR2 SASEGT. Trimming took off 1 base at V and 4 bases at J, with 10 bases between the two ends. The CDR3 region has the DNA TGTGCCAGCAGTGAAGGGAGAGGAATCTATGGCTACACCTTC. Residues: CASSEGRGIYGYTF.

This clonotype was counted only a few times. The chain has TRBV19 and TRBJ1-3, with 8 bases identical to TRBD1. Germline V gene lookup returns CDR1 LNHDA and CDR2 SQIVND (reference sequence). The V segment lost 7 bases and the J segment 2 bases; nucleotides outside the gene matches: 4. This CDR3 is built from 14 residues. For the CDR3, the DNA is TGTGCCAGTACCACGACAGGGGCTGGAAACACCATATATTTT. This sequence encodes CASTTTGAGNTIYF.

The chain recombines TRBV29-1 with TRBJ2-3; tentatively, D is TRBD2 (5 bases). This CDR3 is built from 18 residues. CDR1 and CDR2 from the germline V gene are SQVTM and ANQGSEA. V dropped 2 bases and J dropped 6 bases, with 27 bases sitting between them. In DNA form, the CDR3 reads TGCAGCGTTGAACGGGATACCGGAGCGGCCGGCTTTTTGGATACGCAGTATTTT. Protein: CSVERDTGAAGFLDTQYF.

This clonotype appeared many times. The V and J genes are TRBV5-6 and TRBJ1-2; TRBD1 is a possible D gene (6 bases). Trimming stripped 6 bases from V and 3 bases from J, with 18 bases between. The germline gives CDR1 SGHDT, CDR2 YYEEEE. This CDR3 is 15 amino acids long. The CDR3 loop is CASTRGGAGDYGYTF. CDR3 DNA sequence: TGTGCCAGCACCCGAGGGGGGGCCGGTGACTATGGCTACACCTTC.

J is TRBJ2-2 and V is TRBV25-1; D is unresolved. V was cut by 4 bases and J by 3 bases, with 12 bases left in between. The CDR3 totals 15 residues. In germline, CDR1 is MGHDK, CDR2 SYGVNS. The CDR3 coding sequence is TGTGCCAGCAGTGGGGGTAAGGTAGACACCGGGGAGCTGTTTTTT. This encodes CASSGGKVDTGELFF.

This clonotype appeared many times. The genes are TRBV28 and TRBJ2-7; no reliable D call. Germline V lookup: CDR1 MDHEN, CDR2 SYDVKM. V shed 6 bases and J shed 0 bases, with 9 bases lying between them. The CDR3 has 13 residues. The CDR3 protein is CASREESSYEQYF. The DNA of the CDR3 is TGTGCCAGCAGAGAAGAAAGCTCCTACGAGCAGTACTTC. Based on the CDR3 plus reference TRBV28 and TRBJ2-7, the full variable domain is DVKVTQSSRYLVKRTGEKVFLECVQDMDHENMFWYRQDPGLGLRLIYFSYDVKMKEKGDIPEGYSVSREKKERFSLILESASTNQTSMYLCASREESSYEQYFGPGTRLTVT.

This clonotype was recorded many times. This sequence joins TRBV5-5 and TRBJ1-2, with D tentatively TRBD1 (6 bases). Germline V gene lookup returns CDR1 SGHKS and CDR2 YYEKEE (reference sequence). This CDR3 has 14 amino acids. The V end lost 5 bases, the J end lost 8 bases, and 19 bases lay between the germline ends. CDR3 coding DNA: TGTGCCAGCAGGCTCCCCGGGGGGCTTAAAGGCTACACCTTC. As protein: CASRLPGGLKGYTF.

This rearrangement joins TRBV5-6 to TRBJ2-1; 7 bases align to TRBD1. Unmatched junction bases numbered 8, after V lost 3 bases and J lost 2 bases. Germline CDR1 is SGHDT and CDR2 is YYEEEE. The length of the CDR3 is 16 residues. CDR3 amino acids: CASSSVQGLPYNEQFF. CDR3 DNA sequence: TGTGCCAGCAGCTCGGTACAGGGGTTACCCTACAATGAGCAGTTCTTC. Looking up the rest from reference TRBV5-6 and TRBJ2-1 gives the full variable domain: DAGVTQSPTHLIKTRGQQVTLRCSPKSGHDTVSWYQQALGQGPQFIFQYYEEEERQRGNFPDRFSGHQFPNYSSELNVNALLLGDSALYLCASSSVQGLPYNEQFFGPGTRLTVL.

This clonotype was found many times. V gene TRBV28 combines with J gene TRBJ2-5; TRBD2 aligns across 8 bases. The CDR3 length is 14 residues. The V gene end was trimmed by 4 bases and the J gene end by 9 bases; junction bases not matched to a gene: 10. CDR1 is MDHEN, CDR2 SYDVKM, per germline. CDR3 sequence (DNA): TGTGCCAGCAGTTCCCAACCTAGCGGGCTGGCCCAGTACTTC. It codes for CASSSQPSGLAQYF.